The T cell receptor (beta chain) described here comes from a study of cytomegalovirus exposure and HLA in healthy donors. Study at large: As an earlier analysis found, roughly 180 million T cells yielded approximately 110 million unique TCR beta sequences.

A multiplex PCR was run with 60 Vbeta primers and 13 Jbeta primers. Libraries were prepared by immunoSEQ multiplex PCR; TCRdb keeps only in-frame clonotypes and omits some of them. The clone table shows tens of thousands of clones, with the ten largest holding 3% to 4.5%. Germline lookup yields CDR1 MGHDK and CDR2 SYGVNS. The V and J ends lost 3 bases and 5 bases, in that order; junction bases with no gene match: 7. This CDR3 is built from 15 residues. The chain links TRBV25-1 to TRBJ1-1, with TRBD1 matching 9 bases. The TCR was taken from a man aged 18 to 30 in good health and CMV-seropositive. The source material was PBMCs. CDR3 DNA: TGTGCCAGCAGTGACCCACAGGGGGCGAGAACTGAAGCTTTCTTT. The encoded protein is CASSDPQGARTEAFF.